The present T cell receptor (beta chain) was sequenced within a study of vaccination and CD4 T cells after COVID-19 (dated by TCRdb to between 2021 and 2022). With regard to the full study: SARS-CoV-2 positivity had been established in the convalescent patients by nasal swab PCR, and mild disease was recorded in about 9 of these patients and severe disease in one. The convalescent cohort comprised six males and four females, including two Hispanic individuals, seven Caucasians, two Asians and one multiracial person. Each participant got two doses of either the Pfizer-BioNTech BNT162b2 vaccine (n=8) or the Moderna mRNA-1273 vaccine (n=2). Post-COVID blood samples from convalescent patients were collected a median of approximately 100 days after diagnosis, with a range of roughly 35 to 170 days. Post-vaccine blood samples were collected a median of around 70 days after the second vaccine dose, ranging from roughly 13 to 250 days. The cultures were stimulated with overlapping spike peptide pools from SARS-CoV-2 and from the common cold coronaviruses HCoV-NL63, HCoV-OC43 and HCoV-229E. Control cultures received a CEFX viral epitope pool as the positive control, an HIV-1 Nef peptide pool as the negative control, or no peptide. In approximately eleven COVID-19 convalescent patients and a few infection-naive healthy vaccine recipients, the spike-specific CD4+ TCR repertoire before mRNA vaccination was compared with the repertoire after mRNA vaccination.

The full study reports these points: In convalescent patients, nearly all vaccine-specific clones (304 of 307) were found to be mono-reactive for SARS-CoV-2 spike rather than cross-reactive with common cold coronaviruses. In convalescent patients, a median approximately 90% of post-vaccine SARS-CoV-2-reactive clones were detected only after vaccination, suggesting vaccine-specific priming. The study included relatively few convalescent patients and did not analyze early timepoints after natural infection. Although the median number of SARS-CoV-2-reactive clonotypes went up from around 20 after infection to some 38 after vaccination, the increase was not significant.

Remarks on this clonotype: The target of this receptor is not known. One base away there is no much larger clone; base qualities are not given.

Reading the label with the study, this specimen's treatment or condition is: approximately nine-day PBMC culture with coronavirus spike peptide pools or control peptides (ViraFEST assay). The ViraFEST assay, used in the study, expanded antigen-specific T cells with peptide pools and then identified the expanded clonotypes through TCR sequencing. The positive SARS-CoV-2 PCR tests of the convalescent patients were dated from March to December 2020, before the Alpha, Beta and Delta variants emerged in the United States. Each well held 2.2 million or so PBMCs cultured with approximately 9.2 ug/ml peptide pools in IMDM containing 5% human AB serum and around 10 IU/ml IL-2. On days 3 and 7, half of the culture medium was replaced with fresh IL-2-containing medium. After approximately 11 days of culture, CD4+ T cells were isolated by negative selection with the EasySep CD4+ T cell isolation kit. PBMCs were separated from whole blood using Ficoll-Paque Plus gradient centrifugation and then either used fresh or cryopreserved at -140C. In general, triplicate wells were set up for every culture condition.

The library was generated by PCR. DNA from cultured CD4+ T cells underwent TCR sequencing with the Oncomine TCR Beta short-read assay at the Johns Hopkins FTIC core. The QIAamp micro DNA kit was used to extract genomic DNA from the cultured CD4+ T cells. Oncomine TCR Beta libraries made from cultured CD4+ T cells were pooled using unique dual indexes and sequenced on an Illumina iSeq 100. The authors processed their data as follows. Non-productive sequences were filtered out, and CDR3s that did not start with C, did not end with F or W, or were shorter than 7 amino acids were discarded. Antigen-specific clonotypes were identified with the MANAFEST web application by comparing peptide-stimulated wells with reference and other culture wells. To be called positive, a clone needed an FDR below 0.05, an odds ratio above 5, and a productive frequency above 0.1% in at least two of three replicate wells. Clonotypes that were significantly expanded in both SARS-CoV-2 spike wells and at least one common cold coronavirus spike condition were defined as cross-reactive. Levenshtein distances (stringdist) and unrooted phylogenetic trees (ape) in R version 3.6.1 were used to assess CDR3 homology. Using fastp trimming at Q25 and MiXCR clonotype assembly, TCRdb reanalyzed the public sequencing data and kept in-frame beta chains. Duplicate CDR3 protein sequences are folded into a single record with the most common DNA and genes. TCRdb's processing, not the authors', yielded these V and J calls. This sample is represented by roughly 19,000 distinct CDR3 sequences; approximately 60% of them were singletons. 7.5% to 9% of the sample comes from the top ten.

CDR1 SGHAT and CDR2 FQNNGV were looked up in the germline V gene. V was cut back by 5 bases and J by 3 bases, leaving a gap of 13 bases between them. The CDR3, from cysteine to phenylalanine, totals 14 residues. The retained sequence is limited to the CDR3, 42 bases, with the frame set at the first base. The source of this sequence is a human donor who had recovered from COVID-19. Recombination joined TRBV11-2 with TRBJ1-1; the D gene remains uncertain. Sequencing was done on a sample of CD4+ T cells from blood, cultured in vitro. The base sequence is TGTGCCAGCAGCCATAACCTCGGGGACACTGAAGCTTTCTTT. This encodes CASSHNLGDTEAFF.